This T cell receptor beta chain was documented in a study of blood T cell repertoires in COVID-19. On the study more broadly: COVID-19 samples collected from the United States, Italy and Spain covered acute and convalescent phases. PBMCs, B-cell-depleted T cells, or T cells were the source of the cDNA or gDNA that made up the material.

CDR1 and CDR2 from the germline V gene are MDHEN and SYDVKM. The CDR3 is made up of 14 amino acids. V shed 6 bases, J shed 4 bases, and the junction held 6 bases outside the gene matches. The repertoire was sequenced with immunoSEQ multiplex PCR; TCRdb's copy has only in-frame clones and lacks some. This table holds approximately 20,000 clones, 82% found once. Sequencing was carried out using peripheral blood. The clonotype was recovered from a human donor in a cohort sampled during active COVID-19. The chain uses TRBV28 and TRBJ2-1, with 7 bases that match TRBD1. The chain's CDR3 is CASSILGQYNEQFF. The CDR3 DNA follows: TGTGCCAGCAGCATACTGGGACAGTACAATGAGCAGTTCTTC.